The clone carrying this T cell receptor (beta chain) was counted many times. Its specificity is not known. Unmatched junction bases numbered 10, after V lost 4 bases and J lost 6 bases. Germline values: CDR1 SNHLY, CDR2 FYNNEI. This CDR3 spans 16 amino acids. This specimen comes from a study of regulatory T cells in long-lasting Graves disease. Study background: Persistence in Graves' disease required over 5 years of antithyroid drugs plus positive TSH receptor antibodies. Study-wide results and caveats: Small sample size may have lowered accuracy.

Time point given: persistent/refractory GD, antithyroid drugs over 5 years with positive TRAb. TCR sequences were obtained from RNA taken from PBMCs. CDR3 regions were amplified by Arm-PCR using iRepertoire HTBI primers to build TCR beta libraries. TCRdb re-derived calls from the multiplex PCR reads in MiXCR, one entry per CDR3 protein. Altogether approximately 500,000 distinct CDR3 sequences are present, 20% to 25% being singletons, with the ten largest covering approximately 6.4%. This chain joins TRBV2 and TRBJ1-1; TRBD1 aligns across 11 bases. Sequenced here: peripheral blood mononuclear cells (PBMCs), sampled when the disease was refractory, from a patient treated with antithyroid drugs. The TCR sequence derives from a female donor with Graves disease. This chain's CDR3 is CASSGTGGVRRAEAFF. The DNA of the CDR3 is TGTGCCAGCAGTGGGACAGGGGGCGTACGGAGGGCTGAAGCTTTCTTT. The entire variable domain, with the rest obtained from reference TRBV2 and TRBJ1-1, is as follows: EPEVTQTPSHQVTQMGQEVILRCVPISNHLYFYWYRQILGQKVEFLVSFYNNEISEKSEIFDDQFSVERPDGSNFTLKIRSTKLEDSAMYFCASSGTGGVRRAEAFFGQGTRLTVV.